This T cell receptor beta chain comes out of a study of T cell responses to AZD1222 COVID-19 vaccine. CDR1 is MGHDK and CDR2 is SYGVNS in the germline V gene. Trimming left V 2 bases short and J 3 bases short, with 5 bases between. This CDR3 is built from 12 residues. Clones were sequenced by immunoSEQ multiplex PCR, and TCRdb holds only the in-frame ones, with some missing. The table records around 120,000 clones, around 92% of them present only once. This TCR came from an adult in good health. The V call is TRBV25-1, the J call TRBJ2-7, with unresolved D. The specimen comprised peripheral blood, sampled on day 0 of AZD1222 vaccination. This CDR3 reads CASSELVYEQYF. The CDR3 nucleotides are TGTGCCAGCAGTGAACTGGTCTACGAGCAGTACTTC.